This T cell receptor beta chain emerged from a study of blood T cell repertoires in COVID-19. The CDR3 covers 13 residues. Germline loops: CDR1 MNHEY, CDR2 SVGAGI. V was clipped by 4 bases and J by 1 base, with 7 bases between them. In the source study's methods: Reference gene primers were amplified, and this amplification served to estimate nucleated cell counts. Clones were read by immunoSEQ multiplex PCR, and TCRdb kept only the in-frame ones, dropping some. Clone size and the V and J calls come from that table; the DNA yielded D and trimming. The sample records 350,000 to 400,000 clones, roughly 90% being singletons.

V and J are TRBV6-5 and TRBJ1-1; D might be TRBD1 (5 bases). The sample comprised PBMCs or T cells enriched from blood (not recorded which). The sequence was obtained from a woman aged 40 to 50 who had been exposed to COVID-19. CDR3 in DNA: TGTGCCAGCAGTTCCGGGGGGAACACTGAAGCTTTCTTT. Its translation: CASSSGGNTEAFF.